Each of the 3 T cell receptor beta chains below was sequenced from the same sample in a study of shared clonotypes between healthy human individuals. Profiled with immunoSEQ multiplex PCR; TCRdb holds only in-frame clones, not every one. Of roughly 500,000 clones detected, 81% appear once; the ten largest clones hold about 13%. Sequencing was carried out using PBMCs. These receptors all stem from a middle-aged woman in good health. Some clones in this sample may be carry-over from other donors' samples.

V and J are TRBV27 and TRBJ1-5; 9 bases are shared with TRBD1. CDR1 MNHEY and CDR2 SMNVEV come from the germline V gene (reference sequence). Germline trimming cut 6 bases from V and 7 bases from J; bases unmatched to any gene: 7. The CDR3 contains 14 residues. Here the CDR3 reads CASRKTGGQQPQHF. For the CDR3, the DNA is TGTGCCAGCAGAAAGACAGGGGGTCAGCAGCCCCAGCATTTT.

In DNA, the CDR3 is TGTGCCAGCAGCCAACAGGGGGCGAACACCGGGGAGCTGTTTTTT. Its protein is CASSQQGANTGELFF. The V gene is TRBV7-8, the J gene TRBJ2-2; 8 nucleotides align to TRBD1. CDR3 length: 15 amino acids. Germline V lookup: CDR1 SGHVS, CDR2 FQNEAQ. Trimming at V came to 5 bases and at J to 0 bases, leaving 2 bases not matched to a gene.

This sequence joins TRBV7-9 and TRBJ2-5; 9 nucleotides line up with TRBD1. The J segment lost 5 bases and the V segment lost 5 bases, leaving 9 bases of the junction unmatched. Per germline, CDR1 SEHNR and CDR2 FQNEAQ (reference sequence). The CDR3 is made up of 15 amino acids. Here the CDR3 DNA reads TGTGCCAGCAGCCCAGTACAGGGGGCACGGGAGACCCAGTACTTC. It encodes CASSPVQGARETQYF.